This T cell receptor beta chain was identified in a study of blood T cells in healthy people across ages. Trimming took 1 base from V and 4 from J; bases not matched to a gene: 6. The CDR3 loop spans 15 amino acids. CDR1 and CDR2 (germline): MNHNS, SASEGT. With a J-beta primer mix and a sample-barcoded 5' primer, a second PCR ran roughly 7 to 11 cycles. Each CDR3 protein gets one entry after TCRdb re-called the 5' RACE reads with MiXCR. Here the sample spans some 860,000 distinct CDR3 sequences, more than 55% being singletons. Specimen: blood. The chain couples TRBV6-1 to TRBJ2-7, with 8 bases that match TRBD2. The sequence derives from a man aged 35-49 years in good health. The DNA of the CDR3 is TGTGCCAGCAGTGAAGGGATAGCGGGACTTTACGAGCAGTACTTC. It yields the protein CASSEGIAGLYEQYF.